Shown below are 8 T cell receptor beta chains from a single sample sequenced in a study of control samples from healthy donors and cancer patients (dated by TCRdb to about 2020). Receptors were amplified or captured by the immunoSEQ multiplex PCR assay. TCRdb's version of the immuneACCESS table is confined to in-frame rearrangements and falls short of the full clone set. An unresolved V gene accounts for under half of the shortfall where checked; the remainder is of unknown origin. Within this sample are about 160,000 clones, with over 85% of them counted one time only. The top ten clones comprise around 9.3% of the sample. Source material: blood. The receptors derive from a woman aged 35 to 49 in good health.

The rearrangement uses TRBV5-6 and TRBJ1-1; TRBD1 is a possible D gene (6 bases). V was shortened by 4 bases and J by 0 bases, with 7 bases between the two germline ends. Germline lookup yields CDR1 SGHDT and CDR2 YYEEEE. The CDR3 is 13 amino acids. The CDR3, as DNA: TGTGCCAGCAGCCGGACAGTGAACACTGAAGCTTTCTTT. Protein: CASSRTVNTEAFF.

Here the CDR3 DNA reads TGTGCCAGCTCGGAGGGGGCGAGCAATCAGCCCCAGCATTTT. It is translated as CASSEGASNQPQHF. This rearrangement joins TRBV18 to TRBJ1-5, with 7 bases that match TRBD1. The CDR3 contains 14 residues. J was trimmed by 1 base and V by 6 bases; bases with no gene match: 3. Germline values: CDR1 KGHSH, CDR2 LQKENI.

The rearrangement joins TRBV7-9 to TRBJ2-5; possibly TRBD1 for D (6 bases). Germline lookup yields CDR1 SEHNR and CDR2 FQNEAQ (reference sequence). The V gene lost 10 bases and the J gene lost 2 bases, with 14 bases spanning the gap. This CDR3 region has 13 residues. The CDR3 region is CATNRDTQETQYF. The CDR3 nucleotides read TGTGCCACTAACCGGGACACACAAGAGACCCAGTACTTC.

This rearrangement joins TRBV7-2 to TRBJ1-5; D remains unclear. Germline CDR1 reads SGHTA; CDR2 reads FQGNSA. This CDR3 has 14 residues. V gave up 2 bases and J gave up 3 bases, with 8 bases separating them. The chain's CDR3 is CASSLSQNNQPQHF. The CDR3 DNA sequence: TGTGCCAGCAGCTTAAGCCAGAACAATCAGCCCCAGCATTTT.

In this sample, this clone turned up once. The chain carries TRBV4-3 and TRBJ1-1; D might be TRBD1 (5 bases). Germline CDR1 is LGHNA and CDR2 is YSLEER. This CDR3 is 15 amino acids long. Trimming took 0 bases from V and 11 from J, leaving 19 bases between them. Here the CDR3 reads CASSQDRKVGGDAFF. The DNA of the CDR3 is TGCGCCAGCAGCCAAGATCGGAAAGTGGGAGGGGACGCTTTCTTT.

The V call is TRBV7-2, the J call TRBJ2-5; D unresolved. Germline CDR1 reads SGHTA; CDR2 reads FQGNSA. Trimming took 4 bases from V and 3 from J, leaving 15 bases between them. The CDR3 length is 15 residues. Here the CDR3 reads CASSSGLGLEETQYF. The DNA for the CDR3 is TGTGCCAGCAGCTCAGGATTAGGGCTAGAAGAGACCCAGTACTTC.

The rearrangement joins TRBV5-1 to TRBJ2-5, with a possible D match to TRBD1 (5 bases). Germline V gene data show CDR1 as SGHRS and CDR2 as YFSETQ. This CDR3 comprises 13 residues. The V and J ends lost 0 bases and 3 bases respectively, with 6 bases between them. The CDR3 reads CASSLAREETQYF. For the CDR3, the DNA is TGCGCCAGCAGCTTGGCCAGGGAAGAGACCCAGTACTTC.

This clone appeared a single time. The V gene is TRBV4-3, the J gene TRBJ1-6; a weak D match, TRBD1 (6 bases). Germline V gene sequence: CDR1 LGHNA, CDR2 YSLEER. This CDR3 is 13 amino acids long. Trimming cost V 3 bases and J 13 bases, with 13 bases left between them. CDR3 region: CASSQRQELPLHF. The CDR3 DNA is TGCGCCAGCAGCCAGAGACAGGAGCTCCCCCTCCACTTT.